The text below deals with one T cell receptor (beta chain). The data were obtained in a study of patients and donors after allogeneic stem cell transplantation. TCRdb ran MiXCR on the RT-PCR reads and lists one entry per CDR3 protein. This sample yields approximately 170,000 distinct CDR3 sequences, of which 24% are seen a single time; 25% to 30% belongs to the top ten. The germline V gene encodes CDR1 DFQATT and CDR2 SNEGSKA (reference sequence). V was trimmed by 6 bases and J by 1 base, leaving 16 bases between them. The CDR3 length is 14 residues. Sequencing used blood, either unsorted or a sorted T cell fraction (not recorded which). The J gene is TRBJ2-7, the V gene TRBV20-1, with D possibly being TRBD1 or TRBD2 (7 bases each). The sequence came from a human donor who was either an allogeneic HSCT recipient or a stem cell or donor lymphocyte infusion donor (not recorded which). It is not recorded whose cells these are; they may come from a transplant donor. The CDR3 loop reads CSARGDRYSYEQYF. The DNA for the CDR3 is TGCAGTGCCCGGGGGGACAGATATTCCTACGAGCAGTACTTC.